This T cell receptor (beta chain) comes out of a study of CD8 T cells in Susac syndrome. Overall study results and limits: Individuals included in the TCR sequencing and HLA analysis were acknowledged by the study to be relatively few in number.

This CDR3 spans 16 amino acids. With V trimmed by 6 bases and J by 6 bases, 11 bases remained unmatched. In germline, CDR1 is MNHEY, CDR2 SMNVEV (reference sequence). Random hexamers served to reverse transcribe roughly 0.5 to 1 ug RNA. An immunoSEQ multiplex PCR generated amplified TCR beta CDR3 products spanning 54 Vbeta and 13 Jbeta. TCRdb re-called the immunoSEQ multiplex PCR reads with MiXCR, one entry per CDR3 protein. Of approximately 150,000 distinct CDR3 sequences listed, roughly 80% were seen once; the top ten hold around 0.49%. Bulk CD8+ and CD4+ cells came from magnetic negative isolation; CD8+ TEMRA by FACS. About this clonotype: Its target is not known.

The chain has TRBV27 and TRBJ2-1, with 10 bases aligning to TRBD2. The sample taken for sequencing was CD8+ T cells from PBMCs. This receptor was identified in a human donor with multiple sclerosis. The CDR3 loop is CASSLMASGRSNEQFF. CDR3 coding DNA: TGTGCCAGCAGCCTTATGGCTAGCGGGAGAAGCAATGAGCAGTTCTTC.